These 12 T cell receptor beta chains originate from one sample sequenced in a study of tumor and adjacent non-tumor tissue in lung cancer. RNA was extracted from bulk tissue without any cell sorting. TCRbeta libraries were built with three rounds of nested PCR, modified from ARM-PCR. MiXCR, applied by TCRdb to the multiplex PCR reads, yields one record per CDR3 protein. The sample lists roughly 67,000 distinct CDR3 sequences; about 61% were seen once. The sequencing sample was made of lung tumor tissue. The receptors here all came from a man aged 50 to 59 with non-small cell lung cancer.

Details on this clonotype: Mismatch with germline at one junction end may stem from a read error. This chain connects TRBV29-1 to TRBJ2-4; weak D call: TRBD1 (6 bases). The CDR3 spans 12 residues. Germline CDR1 reads SQVTM; CDR2 reads ANQGSEA. DNA of the CDR3: TGCAGCATTGAAGAGCAGGGGCACATTCAGTACTTC. This translates into CSIEEQGHIQYF.

As regards this clonotype: Being one base from a much bigger clone, this may be a read error. This chain links TRBV10-2 with TRBJ1-1; 8 bases are shared with TRBD1. Germline V gene data show CDR1 as WSHSY and CDR2 as SAAADI. The CDR3 is made up of 12 amino acids. CDR3 region: CASSESQGAALF. Here the CDR3 DNA reads TGCGCCAGCAGTGAGTCGCAGGGGGCGGCTCTCTTT.

This clonotype has just a few counts. The genes are TRBV28 and TRBJ1-3; D gene uncertain. The CDR3 contains 14 residues. The germline V gene has CDR1 MDHEN and CDR2 SYDVKM. V lost 3 bases and J lost 0, with 6 bases in between. The CDR3 loop is CASSFRPSGNTIYF. CDR3 bases: TGTGCCAGCAGTTTTCGGCCCTCTGGAAACACCATATATTTT.

The chain recombines TRBV2 with TRBJ1-3; 10 nucleotides agree with TRBD1. This CDR3 is 15 amino acids long. With 11 bases clipped from V and 3 bases from J, the junction kept 10 bases outside the gene matches. Germline lookup yields CDR1 SNHLY and CDR2 FYNNEI. CDR3 in DNA: TGTGCCTGGCTGACAGGGGGCCGAGATGGAAACACCATATATTTT. Encoded protein: CAWLTGGRDGNTIYF.

In this sample, this clonotype turned up once. Given a much more abundant clone one base away, this may be a read error. This chain connects TRBV20-1 to TRBJ1-4; 10 bases are a match to TRBD1. The CDR3 sequence is 17 residues long. Germline CDR1 reads DFQATT; CDR2 reads SNEGSKA (reference sequence). The CDR3 region is CNAPRQGQGRTNEKLFF. The CDR3 DNA sequence: TGCAATGCACCTAGGCAGGGACAGGGGAGGACTAATGAAAAACTGTTTTTT.

This clonotype was observed once. A much bigger clone sits one base away, suggesting this may be a read error. The CDR3 does not close with the conserved phenylalanine or tryptophan, likely indicating a read error. J is TRBJ2-7 and V is TRBV5-4, with a tentative D call TRBD1 (6 bases). CDR3 length: 13 residues. The germline V gene has CDR1 SGHNT and CDR2 YYREEE (reference sequence). The ends were cut back, 2 bases at V and 2 bases at J, with 8 bases in the middle. Here the CDR3 reads CASSFDRTYEQYY. The DNA of the CDR3 is TGTGCCAGCAGCTTCGACAGGACCTACGAGCAGTACTAC.

This clonotype has only a few counts. One end of the junction fails to match germline, which may point to a read error. V gene TRBV29-1 combines with J gene TRBJ2-6, with D hard to call. The CDR3 is 14 residues long. Per the germline V gene, CDR1 is SQVTM and CDR2 is ANQGSEA. CDR3 sequence reads: CCVEVASGANVLTF. The CDR3 DNA follows: TGCTGCGTTGAAGTGGCCTCTGGGGCCAACGTCCTGACTTTC.

About this clonotype: The conserved final phenylalanine or tryptophan is absent from the CDR3, which likely points to a read error. The chain recombines TRBV11-2 with TRBJ1-1; 9 nucleotides line up with TRBD1. This CDR3 region has 15 residues. V gave up 5 bases and J gave up 7 bases; unmatched junction bases: 11. The germline V gene has CDR1 SGHAT and CDR2 FQNNGV. The CDR3 DNA follows: TGTGCCAGCAGCCCGATGACAGGGGGAGTGGGTGAAGCTTTCCTT. The encoded protein is CASSPMTGGVGEAFL.

This chain links TRBV11-1 with TRBJ1-6; D remains unclear. There are 14 residues in the CDR3. The germline CDR1 and CDR2 sequences are SGHAT and FQDESV (reference sequence). CDR3 protein: CGCSSRVSNSPLHF. CDR3 DNA sequence: TGTGGCTGCAGCTCCAGAGTAAGCAATTCACCCCTCCACTTT. Complete variable domain (other parts from reference TRBV11-1 and TRBJ1-6): EAEVAQSPRYKITEKSQAVAFWCDPISGHATLYWYRQILGQGPELLVQFQDESVVDDSQLPKDRFSAERLKGVDSTLKIQPAELGDSAMYLCGCSSRVSNSPLHFGNGTRLTVT.

This clonotype was recorded only once. Relative to the germline gene, one junction end is altered; a read error may explain this. The gene calls are TRBV11-2 and TRBJ2-2; no firm D call. The CDR3 contains 15 residues. Germline CDR1 is SGHAT and CDR2 is FQNNGV. The CDR3 reads CTSSSFRWPPGELFF. In DNA form, the CDR3 reads TGTACCAGCAGCTCATTTCGGTGGCCGCCCGGGGAGCTGTTTTTT.

In this sample, this clonotype turned up once. Since no conserved phenylalanine or tryptophan closes the CDR3, a read error is the likely cause. This chain links TRBV29-1 with TRBJ2-2, with D possibly matching TRBD2 (5 bases). V lost 7 bases to trimming and J lost 13 bases, with 25 bases between them. This CDR3 has 14 amino acids. CDR1 is SQVTM, CDR2 ANQGSEA, per germline. The DNA of the CDR3 is TGCAGCGCCCTGACATCTCCCAACACCGGGATGCTGTTTTTA. Its translation: CSALTSPNTGMLFL.

Notes on this clonotype: This may be a read error: a much more frequent sequence differs by one nucleotide. The V call is TRBV29-1, the J call TRBJ2-7; D possibly matches TRBD1 or TRBD2 (6 bases each). Per the germline V gene, CDR1 is SQVTM and CDR2 is ANQGSEA. V was trimmed by 6 bases and J by 3 bases, leaving 18 bases between them. CDR3 size: 14 residues. CDR3 bases: TGCAGCGTGGTAGGGGGGACACTCTTCTACGAGCAGTACTTC. Its protein product is CSVVGGTLFYEQYF.